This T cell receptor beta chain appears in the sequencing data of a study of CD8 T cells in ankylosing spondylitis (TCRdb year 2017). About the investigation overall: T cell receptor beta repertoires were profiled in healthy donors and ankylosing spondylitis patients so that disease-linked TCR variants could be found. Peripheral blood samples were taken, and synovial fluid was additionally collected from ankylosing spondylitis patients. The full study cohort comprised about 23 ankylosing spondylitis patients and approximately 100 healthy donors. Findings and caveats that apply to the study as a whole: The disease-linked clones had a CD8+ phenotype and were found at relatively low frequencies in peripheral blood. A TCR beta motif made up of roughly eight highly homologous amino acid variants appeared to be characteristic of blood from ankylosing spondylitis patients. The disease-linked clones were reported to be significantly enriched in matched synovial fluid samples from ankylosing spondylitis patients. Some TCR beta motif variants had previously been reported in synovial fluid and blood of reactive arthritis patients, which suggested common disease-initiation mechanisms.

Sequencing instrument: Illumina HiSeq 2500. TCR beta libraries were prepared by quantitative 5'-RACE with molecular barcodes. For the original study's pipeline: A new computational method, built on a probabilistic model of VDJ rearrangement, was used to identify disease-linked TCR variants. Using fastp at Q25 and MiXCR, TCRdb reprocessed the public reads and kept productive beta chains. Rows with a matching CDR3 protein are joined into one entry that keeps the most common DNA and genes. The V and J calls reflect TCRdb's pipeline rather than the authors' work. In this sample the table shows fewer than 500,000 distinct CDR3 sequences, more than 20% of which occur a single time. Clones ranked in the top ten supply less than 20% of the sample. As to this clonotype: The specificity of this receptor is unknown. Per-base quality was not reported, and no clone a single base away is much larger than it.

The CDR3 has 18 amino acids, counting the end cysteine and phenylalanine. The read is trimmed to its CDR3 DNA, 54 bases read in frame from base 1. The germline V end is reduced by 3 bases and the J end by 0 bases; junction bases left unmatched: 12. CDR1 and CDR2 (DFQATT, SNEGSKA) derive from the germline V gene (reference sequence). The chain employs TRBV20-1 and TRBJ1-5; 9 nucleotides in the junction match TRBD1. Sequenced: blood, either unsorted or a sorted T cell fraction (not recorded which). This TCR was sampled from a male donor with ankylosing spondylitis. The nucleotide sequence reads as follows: TGCAGTGCTAGCCCCGGGACAGGGATCCCCTATAGCAATCAGCCCCAGCATTTT. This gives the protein CSASPGTGIPYSNQPQHF.